This TCR beta chain was observed in a study of CD8+ T cells in alopecia areata. Overall study results and limits: While tofacitinib was given, many expanded lesional clones persisted in scalp and blood.

Stated treatment: oral pan-JAK inhibitor, 5-10 mg twice daily. In its sample, this clone was seen a few times. Its antigen is currently unknown. RNA extraction and reverse transcription yielded cDNA as sequencing template. TCRdb keeps only in-frame clones here, not all; method: immunoSEQ multiplex PCR. The repertoire has 85,000 to 95,000 clones, more than 65% of them found once; the top ten carry approximately 15%. The germline V gene encodes CDR1 SQVTM and CDR2 ANQGSEA. The CDR3 sequence is 13 residues long. The trim removed 6 bases at V and 1 base at J, leaving 6 bases unmatched. The chain links TRBV29-1 to TRBJ2-7; 7 nucleotides align to TRBD1. Specimen: CD8+ T cells sorted from blood, collected at approximately week 42, from a patient treated with tofacitinib. The sequence was obtained from a human donor with alopecia areata. DNA of the CDR3: TGCAGCGTGTGGGACAGCTCTTCCTACGAGCAGTACTTC. Its translation is CSVWDSSSYEQYF.